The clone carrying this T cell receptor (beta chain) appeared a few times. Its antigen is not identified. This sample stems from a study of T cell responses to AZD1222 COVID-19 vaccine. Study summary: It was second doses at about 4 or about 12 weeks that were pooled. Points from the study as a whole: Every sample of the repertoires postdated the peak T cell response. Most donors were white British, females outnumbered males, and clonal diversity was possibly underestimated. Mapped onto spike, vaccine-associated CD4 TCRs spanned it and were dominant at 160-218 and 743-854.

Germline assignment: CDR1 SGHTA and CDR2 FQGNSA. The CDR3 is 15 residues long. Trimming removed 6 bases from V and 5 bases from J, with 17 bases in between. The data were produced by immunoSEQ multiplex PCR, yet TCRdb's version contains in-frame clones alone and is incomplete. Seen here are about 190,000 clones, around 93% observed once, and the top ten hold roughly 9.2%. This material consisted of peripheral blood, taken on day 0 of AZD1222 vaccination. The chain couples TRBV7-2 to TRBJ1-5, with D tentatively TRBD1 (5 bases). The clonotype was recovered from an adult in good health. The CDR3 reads CASSFRRWGDQPQHF. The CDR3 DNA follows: TGTGCCAGCAGTTTTAGACGTTGGGGGGATCAGCCCCAGCATTTT.